This TCR beta chain came from a study of blood T cells in healthy people across ages. Sample-barcoded 5' priming and a J-beta primer mix drove a second PCR of about 6 to 12 cycles. MiXCR, applied by TCRdb to the 5' RACE reads, yields one record per CDR3 protein. The sample has about a million distinct CDR3 sequences; approximately 38% are singletons. CDR1 is MNHNY and CDR2 is SVGAGI in the germline V gene (reference sequence). This CDR3 spans 15 amino acids. Trimming removed 2 bases from V and 5 bases from J; junction bases left unmatched: 5. The receptor was derived from a man aged 18 to 30 in good health. The V and J genes are TRBV6-6 and TRBJ1-2, with 10 positions matching TRBD1. Sequencing was carried out using blood. The CDR3 nucleotides are TGTGCCAGCAGTTACCTCGGGACAGGGGAGTATGGCTACACCTTC. Protein product: CASSYLGTGEYGYTF.